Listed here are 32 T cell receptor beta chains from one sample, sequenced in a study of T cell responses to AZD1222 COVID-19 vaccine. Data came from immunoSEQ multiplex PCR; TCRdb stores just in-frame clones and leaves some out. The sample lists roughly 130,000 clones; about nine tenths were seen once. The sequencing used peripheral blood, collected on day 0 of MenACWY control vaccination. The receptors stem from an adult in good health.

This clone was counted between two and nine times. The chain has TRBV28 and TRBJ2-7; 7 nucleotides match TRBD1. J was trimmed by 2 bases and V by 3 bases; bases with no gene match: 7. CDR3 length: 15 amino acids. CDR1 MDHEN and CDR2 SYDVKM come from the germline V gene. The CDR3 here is CASSLSRQGAYEQYF. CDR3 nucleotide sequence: TGTGCCAGCAGTTTGTCCCGACAGGGAGCCTACGAGCAGTACTTC. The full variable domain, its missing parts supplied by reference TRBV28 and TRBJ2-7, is DVKVTQSSRYLVKRTGEKVFLECVQDMDHENMFWYRQDPGLGLRLIYFSYDVKMKEKGDIPEGYSVSREKKERFSLILESASTNQTSMYLCASSLSRQGAYEQYFGPGTRLTVT.

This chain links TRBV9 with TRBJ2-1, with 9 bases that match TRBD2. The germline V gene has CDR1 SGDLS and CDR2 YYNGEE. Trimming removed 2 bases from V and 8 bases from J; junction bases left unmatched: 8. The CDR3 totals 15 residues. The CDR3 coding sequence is TGTGCCAGCAGCGTCGGAGTTAGCGGGAGCCATGAGCAGTTCTTC. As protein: CASSVGVSGSHEQFF.

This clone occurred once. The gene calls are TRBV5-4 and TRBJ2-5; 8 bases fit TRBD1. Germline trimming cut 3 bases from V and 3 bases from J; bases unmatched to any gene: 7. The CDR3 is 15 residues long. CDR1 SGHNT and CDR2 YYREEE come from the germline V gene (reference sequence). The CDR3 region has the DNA TGTGCCAGCAGCTCACCCCAGGGACAGGAAGAGACCCAGTACTTC. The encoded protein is CASSSPQGQEETQYF.

CDR3 protein: CASSAHGQSEAFF. The DNA for the CDR3 is TGTGCCAGCAGCGCCCACGGACAGTCTGAAGCTTTCTTT. The gene calls are TRBV9 and TRBJ1-1, with D tentatively TRBD1 (6 bases). Trimming removed 3 bases from V and 6 bases from J, with 12 bases in between. CDR3 length: 13 residues. CDR1 SGDLS and CDR2 YYNGEE come from the germline V gene.

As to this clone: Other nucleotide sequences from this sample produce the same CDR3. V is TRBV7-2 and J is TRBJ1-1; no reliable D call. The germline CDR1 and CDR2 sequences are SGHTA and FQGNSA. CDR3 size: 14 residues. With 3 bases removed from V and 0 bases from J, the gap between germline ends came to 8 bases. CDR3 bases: TGTGCCAGCAGCTTCGGACGGCTGAACACTGAAGCTTTCTTT. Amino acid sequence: CASSFGRLNTEAFF.

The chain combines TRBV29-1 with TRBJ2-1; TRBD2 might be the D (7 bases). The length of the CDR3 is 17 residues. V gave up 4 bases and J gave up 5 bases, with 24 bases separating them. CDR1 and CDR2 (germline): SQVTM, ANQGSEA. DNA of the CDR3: TGCAGCGTTGGAGAGGGGAGCGCGCCCGGGGGGCACAATGAGCAGTTCTTC. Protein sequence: CSVGEGSAPGGHNEQFF.

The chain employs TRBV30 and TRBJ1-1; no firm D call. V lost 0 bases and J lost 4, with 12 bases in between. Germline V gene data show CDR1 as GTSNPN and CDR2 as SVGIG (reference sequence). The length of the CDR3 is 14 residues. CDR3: CAWSVALPITEAFF. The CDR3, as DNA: TGTGCCTGGAGTGTAGCTCTGCCCATCACTGAAGCTTTCTTT.

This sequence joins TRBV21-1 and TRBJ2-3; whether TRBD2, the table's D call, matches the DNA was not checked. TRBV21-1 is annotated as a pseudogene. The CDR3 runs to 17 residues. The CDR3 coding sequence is TGTGCCAGCAGCCGCGGGAGGCCTTTAAACTACACAGATACGCAGTATTTT. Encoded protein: CASSRGRPLNYTDTQYF.

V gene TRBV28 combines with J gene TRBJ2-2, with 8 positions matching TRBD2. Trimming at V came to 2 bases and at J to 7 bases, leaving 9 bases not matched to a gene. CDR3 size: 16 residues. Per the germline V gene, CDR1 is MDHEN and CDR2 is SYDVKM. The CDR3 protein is CASSLDPGGPFGELFF. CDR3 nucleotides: TGTGCCAGCAGTTTAGACCCGGGAGGGCCCTTCGGGGAGCTGTTTTTT.

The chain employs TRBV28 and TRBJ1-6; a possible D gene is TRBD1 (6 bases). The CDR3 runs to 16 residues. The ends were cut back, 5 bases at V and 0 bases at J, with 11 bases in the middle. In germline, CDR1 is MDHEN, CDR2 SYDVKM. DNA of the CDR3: TGTGCCAGCAGTCGAACAGGGAGCTCCTATAATTCACCCCTCCACTTT. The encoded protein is CASSRTGSSYNSPLHF.

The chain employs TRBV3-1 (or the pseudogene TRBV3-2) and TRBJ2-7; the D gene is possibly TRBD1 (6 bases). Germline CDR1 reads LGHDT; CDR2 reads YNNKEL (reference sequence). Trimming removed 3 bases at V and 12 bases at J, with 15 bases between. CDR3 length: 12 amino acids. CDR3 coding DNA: TGTGCCAGCAGCCATACAGGGTCGATTTCGTACTTC. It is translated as CASSHTGSISYF.

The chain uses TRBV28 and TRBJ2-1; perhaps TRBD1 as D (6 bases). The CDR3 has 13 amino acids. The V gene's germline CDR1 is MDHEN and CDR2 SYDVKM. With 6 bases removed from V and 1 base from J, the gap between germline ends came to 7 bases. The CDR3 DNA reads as TGTGCCAGCAGAGGGGGTTCCTACAATGAGCAGTTCTTC. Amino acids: CASRGGSYNEQFF. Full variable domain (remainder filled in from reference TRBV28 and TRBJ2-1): DVKVTQSSRYLVKRTGEKVFLECVQDMDHENMFWYRQDPGLGLRLIYFSYDVKMKEKGDIPEGYSVSREKKERFSLILESASTNQTSMYLCASRGGSYNEQFFGPGTRLTVL.

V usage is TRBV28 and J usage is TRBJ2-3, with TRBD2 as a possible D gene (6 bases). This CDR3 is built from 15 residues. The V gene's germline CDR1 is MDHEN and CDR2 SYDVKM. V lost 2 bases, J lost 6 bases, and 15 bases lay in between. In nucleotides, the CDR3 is TGTGCCAGCAGTTTAACTAGCCCTCTGGAGGATACGCAGTATTTT. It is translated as CASSLTSPLEDTQYF.

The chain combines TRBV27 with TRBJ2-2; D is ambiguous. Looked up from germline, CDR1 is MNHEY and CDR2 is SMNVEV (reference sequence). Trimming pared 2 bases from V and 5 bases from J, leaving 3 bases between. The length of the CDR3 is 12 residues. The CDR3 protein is CASSLITGELFF. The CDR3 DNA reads TGTGCCAGCAGTTTAATAACCGGGGAGCTGTTTTTT.

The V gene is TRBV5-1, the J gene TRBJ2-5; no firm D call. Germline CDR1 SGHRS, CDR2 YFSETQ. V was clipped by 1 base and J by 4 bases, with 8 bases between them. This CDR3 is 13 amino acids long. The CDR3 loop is CASSLSVGETQYF. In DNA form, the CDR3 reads TGCGCCAGCAGCTTGTCCGTCGGAGAGACCCAGTACTTC.

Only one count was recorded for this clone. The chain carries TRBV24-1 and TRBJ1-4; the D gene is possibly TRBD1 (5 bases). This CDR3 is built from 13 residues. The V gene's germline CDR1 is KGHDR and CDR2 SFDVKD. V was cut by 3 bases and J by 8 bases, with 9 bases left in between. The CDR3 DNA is TGTGCCACCAGTGATACAGGACGCGAAAAACTGTTTTTT. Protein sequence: CATSDTGREKLFF.

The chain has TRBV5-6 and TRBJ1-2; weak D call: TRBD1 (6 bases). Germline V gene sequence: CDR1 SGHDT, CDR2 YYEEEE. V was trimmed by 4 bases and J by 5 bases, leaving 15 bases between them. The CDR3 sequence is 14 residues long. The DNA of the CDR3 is TGTGCCAGCAGCCCGGCGGGACAACCATATGGCTACACCTTC. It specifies CASSPAGQPYGYTF.

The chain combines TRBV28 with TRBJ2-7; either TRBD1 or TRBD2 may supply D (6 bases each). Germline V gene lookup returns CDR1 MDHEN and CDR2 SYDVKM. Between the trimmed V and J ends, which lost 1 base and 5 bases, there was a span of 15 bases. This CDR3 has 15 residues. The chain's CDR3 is CASSLFGGSIHEQYF. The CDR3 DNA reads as TGTGCCAGCAGTTTATTCGGGGGCTCTATCCACGAGCAGTACTTC.

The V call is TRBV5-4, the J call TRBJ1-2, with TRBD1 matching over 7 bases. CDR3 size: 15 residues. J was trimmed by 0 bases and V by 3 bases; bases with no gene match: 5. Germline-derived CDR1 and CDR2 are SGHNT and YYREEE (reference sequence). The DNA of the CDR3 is TGTGCCAGCAGCTCGCCGACAGGGACTAACTATGGCTACACCTTC. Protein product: CASSSPTGTNYGYTF.

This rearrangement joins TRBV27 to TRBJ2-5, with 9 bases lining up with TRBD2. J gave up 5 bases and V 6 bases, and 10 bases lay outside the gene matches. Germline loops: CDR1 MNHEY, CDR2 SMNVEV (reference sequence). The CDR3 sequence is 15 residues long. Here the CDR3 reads CASRSLAGAFETQYF. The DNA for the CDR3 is TGTGCCAGCAGGTCTTTAGCGGGAGCTTTTGAGACCCAGTACTTC.

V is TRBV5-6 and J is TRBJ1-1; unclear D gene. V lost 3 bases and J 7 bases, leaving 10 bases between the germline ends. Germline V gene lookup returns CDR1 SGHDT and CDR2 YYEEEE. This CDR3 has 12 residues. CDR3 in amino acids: CASSWSFSEAFF. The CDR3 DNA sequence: TGTGCCAGCAGCTGGAGCTTTAGTGAAGCTTTCTTT.

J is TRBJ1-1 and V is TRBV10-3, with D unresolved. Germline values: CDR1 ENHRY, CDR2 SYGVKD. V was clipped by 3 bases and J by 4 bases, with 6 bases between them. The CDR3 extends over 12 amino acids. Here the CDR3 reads CAISEWGTEAFF. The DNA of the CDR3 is TGTGCCATCAGTGAATGGGGCACTGAAGCTTTCTTT.

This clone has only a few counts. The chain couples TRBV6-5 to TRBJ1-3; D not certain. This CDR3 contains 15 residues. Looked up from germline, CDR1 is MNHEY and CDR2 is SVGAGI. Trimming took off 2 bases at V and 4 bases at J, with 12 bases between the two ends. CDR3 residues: CASSYRGVPGNTIYF. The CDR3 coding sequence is TGTGCCAGCAGTTACCGTGGGGTCCCGGGAAACACCATATATTTT.

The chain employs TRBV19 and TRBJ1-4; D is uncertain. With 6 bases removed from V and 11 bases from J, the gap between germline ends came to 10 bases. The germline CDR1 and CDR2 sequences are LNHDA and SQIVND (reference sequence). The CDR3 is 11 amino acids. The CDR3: CASRASRKLFF. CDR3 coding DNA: TGTGCCAGTAGGGCCTCCCGGAAACTGTTTTTT. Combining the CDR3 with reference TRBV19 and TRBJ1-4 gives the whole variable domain DGGITQSPKYLFRKEGQNVTLSCEQNLNHDAMYWYRQDPGQGLRLIYYSQIVNDFQKGDIAEGYSVSREKKESFPLTVTSAQKNPTAFYLCASRASRKLFFGSGTQLSVL.

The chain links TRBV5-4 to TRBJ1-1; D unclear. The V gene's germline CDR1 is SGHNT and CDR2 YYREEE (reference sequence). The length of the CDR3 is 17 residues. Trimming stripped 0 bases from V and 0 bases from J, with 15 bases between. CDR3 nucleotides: TGTGCCAGCAGCTTGGCCCGCGAACGGGCCATGAACACTGAAGCTTTCTTT. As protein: CASSLARERAMNTEAFF.

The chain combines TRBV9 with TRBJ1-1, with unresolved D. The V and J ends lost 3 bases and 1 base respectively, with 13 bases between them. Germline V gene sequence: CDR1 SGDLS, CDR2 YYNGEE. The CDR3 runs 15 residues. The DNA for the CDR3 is TGTGCCAGCAGCGCCTTGGGTGACGGGAACACTGAAGCTTTCTTT. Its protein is CASSALGDGNTEAFF.

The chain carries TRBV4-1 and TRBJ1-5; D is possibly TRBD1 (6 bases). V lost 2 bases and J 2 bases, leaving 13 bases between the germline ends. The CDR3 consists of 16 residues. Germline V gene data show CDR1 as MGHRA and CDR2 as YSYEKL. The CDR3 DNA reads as TGCGCCAGCAGCCAACCTACAGGGTCGGGCAATCAGCCCCAGCATTTT. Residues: CASSQPTGSGNQPQHF.

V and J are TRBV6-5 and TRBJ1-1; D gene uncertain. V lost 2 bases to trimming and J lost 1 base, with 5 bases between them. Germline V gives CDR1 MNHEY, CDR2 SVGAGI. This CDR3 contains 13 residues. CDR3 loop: CASSYMENTEAFF. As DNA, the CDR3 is TGTGCCAGCAGTTACATGGAGAACACTGAAGCTTTCTTT.

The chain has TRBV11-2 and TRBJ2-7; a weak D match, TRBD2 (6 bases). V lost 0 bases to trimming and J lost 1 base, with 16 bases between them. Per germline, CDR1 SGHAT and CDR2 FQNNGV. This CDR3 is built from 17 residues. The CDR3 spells CASSLERSGVGSYEQYF. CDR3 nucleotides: TGTGCCAGCAGCTTAGAAAGGTCGGGGGTAGGGTCCTACGAGCAGTACTTC.

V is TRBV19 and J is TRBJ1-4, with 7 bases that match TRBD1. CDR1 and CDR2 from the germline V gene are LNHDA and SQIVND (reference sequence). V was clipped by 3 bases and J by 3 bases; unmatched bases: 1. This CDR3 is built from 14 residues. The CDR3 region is CASSIQGANEKLFF. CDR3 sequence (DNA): TGTGCCAGTAGTATCCAGGGGGCTAATGAAAAACTGTTTTTT.

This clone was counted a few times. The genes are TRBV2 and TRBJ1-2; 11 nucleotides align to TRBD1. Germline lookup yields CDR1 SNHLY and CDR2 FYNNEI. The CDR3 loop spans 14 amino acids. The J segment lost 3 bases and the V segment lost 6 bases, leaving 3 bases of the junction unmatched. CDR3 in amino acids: CASRGQGVYYGYTF. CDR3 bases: TGTGCCAGCAGGGGACAGGGGGTGTACTATGGCTACACCTTC.

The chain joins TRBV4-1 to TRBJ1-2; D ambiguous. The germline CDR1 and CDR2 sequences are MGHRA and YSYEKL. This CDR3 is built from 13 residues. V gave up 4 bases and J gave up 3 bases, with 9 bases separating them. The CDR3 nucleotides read TGCGCCAGCAGCCTCGGGATCTACTATGGCTACACCTTC. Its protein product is CASSLGIYYGYTF.